One sample yielded the 21 T cell receptor beta chains listed below, sequenced in a study of T cell responses to AZD1222 COVID-19 vaccine. Assay: immunoSEQ multiplex PCR; the TCRdb copy retains only in-frame clones and omits some. The table includes about 150,000 clones, about nine tenths detected once. This material consisted of peripheral blood, taken on day 0 of AZD1222 vaccination. The source of these receptors is an adult in good health.

This clone appeared once. The rearrangement joins TRBV19 to TRBJ1-5, with D tentatively TRBD1 (6 bases). Germline values: CDR1 LNHDA, CDR2 SQIVND (reference sequence). The CDR3 is made up of 15 amino acids. The germline V and J ends were trimmed by 3 bases and 2 bases, with 11 bases remaining between them. The DNA for the CDR3 is TGTGCCAGTAGTATTGACAGGTCGGGCAATCAGCCCCAGCATTTT. Its translation is CASSIDRSGNQPQHF.

V is TRBV5-1 and J is TRBJ1-1; D not resolved. The CDR3 loop spans 14 amino acids. V was cut by 0 bases and J by 0 bases, with 6 bases left in between. Germline V gene sequence: CDR1 SGHRS, CDR2 YFSETQ. The CDR3 nucleotides are TGCGCCAGCAGCTTGGGCGGCCTGAACACTGAAGCTTTCTTT. It codes for CASSLGGLNTEAFF.

This clone has a handful of counts. The gene calls are TRBV27 and TRBJ2-7; 11 nucleotides agree with TRBD2. Germline V gene lookup returns CDR1 MNHEY and CDR2 SMNVEV (reference sequence). The J segment lost 5 bases and the V segment lost 2 bases, leaving 8 bases of the junction unmatched. The CDR3 runs 16 residues. CDR3 in DNA: TGTGCCAGCAGTTTAGGATTGGCACTAGCGGGAGACGAGCAGTACTTC. Its translation is CASSLGLALAGDEQYF.

This chain connects TRBV28 to TRBJ1-5; perhaps TRBD1 as D (6 bases). With 5 bases removed from V and 5 bases from J, the gap between germline ends came to 16 bases. CDR3 length: 15 residues. Germline loops: CDR1 MDHEN, CDR2 SYDVKM. CDR3 bases: TGTGCCAGCAGTCACCTTACAGGGAACTATCAGCCCCAGCATTTT. Translated, it gives CASSHLTGNYQPQHF.

The table lists this clone with a few counts. V usage is TRBV14 and J usage is TRBJ1-2; D might be TRBD1 (5 bases). The germline V gene has CDR1 SGHDN and CDR2 FVKESK. Trimming took 0 bases from V and 4 from J, leaving 9 bases between them. This CDR3 has 14 amino acids. The CDR3 bases are TGTGCCAGCAGCCAAGATAAAGGGGTCTATGGCTACACCTTC. Protein sequence: CASSQDKGVYGYTF.

CDR3 bases: TGTGCCAGCAGTTTATTCGGGACAGGATTGATACAGCCCCAGCATTTT. Protein product: CASSLFGTGLIQPQHF. The rearrangement links TRBV28 to TRBJ1-5, with TRBD1 matching over 8 bases. J gave up 7 bases and V 1 base, and 9 bases lay outside the gene matches. The CDR3 sequence is 16 residues long. The V gene's germline CDR1 is MDHEN and CDR2 SYDVKM.

The rearrangement links TRBV19 to TRBJ1-2, with TRBD1 as a possible D gene (5 bases). Trimming removed 11 bases at V and 3 bases at J, with 31 bases between. Germline CDR1 LNHDA, CDR2 SQIVND (reference sequence). CDR3 size: 18 residues. Here the CDR3 reads CASTRGQGGLRTDYGYTF. In DNA, the CDR3 is TGTGCCTCAACACGAGGGCAGGGAGGACTGAGGACTGACTATGGCTACACCTTC.

In its sample, this clone was seen once. The rearrangement links TRBV4-3 to TRBJ1-4; D unclear. V lost 3 bases and J lost 0, with 8 bases in between. The CDR3 is 15 amino acids. The germline CDR1 and CDR2 sequences are LGHNA and YSLEER. CDR3 sequence (DNA): TGCGCCAGCAGCCACAACAGTGCAACTAATGAAAAACTGTTTTTT. Translating it yields CASSHNSATNEKLFF.

This chain links TRBV5-6 with TRBJ1-1; TRBD1 is a possible D gene (5 bases). Trimming stripped 5 bases from V and 4 bases from J, with 21 bases between. Germline V gene sequence: CDR1 SGHDT, CDR2 YYEEEE. This CDR3 region has 16 residues. CDR3 nucleotide sequence: TGTGCCAGCAGTTATATCTGGGGGATCGGTAGCACTGAAGCTTTCTTT. Translating gives CASSYIWGIGSTEAFF.

The chain combines TRBV4-3 with TRBJ2-1, with 10 bases aligning to TRBD2. The V gene end was trimmed by 2 bases and the J gene end by 3 bases; junction bases not matched to a gene: 1. CDR1 is LGHNA and CDR2 is YSLEER in the germline V gene. The CDR3 runs 15 residues. The CDR3 reads CASSQRLAGYNEQFF. The CDR3 region has the DNA TGCGCCAGCAGCCAACGACTAGCGGGCTACAATGAGCAGTTCTTC.

This chain links TRBV28 with TRBJ1-2; D gene uncertain. Per the germline V gene, CDR1 is MDHEN and CDR2 is SYDVKM. The CDR3 is 13 amino acids. Trimming stripped 3 bases from V and 6 bases from J, with 11 bases between. CDR3 bases: TGTGCCAGCAGTTTTTGGCGAAGAGATGGCTACACCTTC. Its translation is CASSFWRRDGYTF.

The genes are TRBV28 and TRBJ2-7, with 7 bases identical to TRBD1. Trimming at V came to 6 bases and at J to 3 bases, leaving 5 bases not matched to a gene. This CDR3 spans 13 amino acids. Germline values: CDR1 MDHEN, CDR2 SYDVKM. As DNA, the CDR3 is TGTGCCAGCAGGACACAGGGGATCTACGAGCAGTACTTC. Its translation is CASRTQGIYEQYF.

This chain joins TRBV10-2 and TRBJ2-5; D ambiguous. Germline V gene data show CDR1 as WSHSY and CDR2 as SAAADI. With 4 bases removed from V and 4 bases from J, the gap between germline ends came to 4 bases. This CDR3 is 11 amino acids long. This CDR3 is CASSVGETQYF. CDR3 sequence (DNA): TGCGCCAGCAGTGTTGGAGAGACCCAGTACTTC.

The chain joins TRBV24-1 to TRBJ1-1; D remains ambiguous. The CDR3 sequence is 13 residues long. With 6 bases removed from V and 1 base from J, the gap between germline ends came to 8 bases. The germline V gene encodes CDR1 KGHDR and CDR2 SFDVKD. In DNA form, the CDR3 reads TGTGCCACCAGTTTCGGCTCGAACACTGAAGCTTTCTTT. Protein product: CATSFGSNTEAFF.

The V gene is TRBV1, the J gene TRBJ2-7; the D call TRBD2 from the table was never checked on the DNA. TRBV1 is described as a pseudogene. The CDR3 covers 19 residues. The CDR3 DNA reads TGCACCAGCAGCCGACGGAAGGAGAGAACTAGCGGGAGAATAGTAGGGCAGTACTTC. As protein: CTSSRRKERTSGRIVGQYF.

This rearrangement joins TRBV5-1 to TRBJ2-1; D unresolved. Germline values: CDR1 SGHRS, CDR2 YFSETQ. The ends were cut back, 2 bases at V and 12 bases at J, with 18 bases in the middle. This CDR3 spans 14 amino acids. The chain's CDR3 is CASSFAVSDKGQFF. As DNA, the CDR3 is TGCGCCAGCAGCTTCGCGGTATCCGACAAGGGGCAGTTCTTC.

This rearrangement joins TRBV19 to TRBJ2-1; 7 bases fit TRBD1. This CDR3 region has 14 residues. The V gene's germline CDR1 is LNHDA and CDR2 SQIVND (reference sequence). Trimming cost V 7 bases and J 1 base; bases outside gene matches: 4. CDR3 residues: CASTGRGSYNEQFF. CDR3 coding DNA: TGTGCCAGTACCGGCAGGGGGTCCTACAATGAGCAGTTCTTC.

The chain links TRBV5-6 to TRBJ2-7; TRBD2 aligns across 8 bases. Germline V gives CDR1 SGHDT, CDR2 YYEEEE. The V segment lost 0 bases and the J segment 4 bases; nucleotides outside the gene matches: 9. There are 16 residues in the CDR3. CDR3 in amino acids: CASSLDGTRAGYEQYF. CDR3 nucleotides: TGTGCCAGCAGCTTGGATGGGACTAGGGCAGGATACGAGCAGTACTTC.

This chain links TRBV28 with TRBJ1-1; 7 nucleotides align to TRBD1. With 6 bases clipped from V and 0 bases from J, the junction kept 4 bases outside the gene matches. This CDR3 comprises 14 residues. Germline loops: CDR1 MDHEN, CDR2 SYDVKM. The CDR3 reads CASRRGGLNTEAFF. Written as DNA, the CDR3 is TGTGCCAGCAGAAGAGGGGGCCTGAACACTGAAGCTTTCTTT.

The rearrangement joins TRBV11-2 to TRBJ1-1; D is perhaps TRBD1 (5 bases). CDR3 length equals 14 residues. From germline, CDR1 is SGHAT and CDR2 FQNNGV. V shed 3 bases and J shed 1 base, with 9 bases lying between them. The CDR3 sequence is CASSFKGQNTEAFF. The DNA for the CDR3 is TGTGCCAGCAGCTTTAAAGGACAGAACACTGAAGCTTTCTTT.

This sequence joins TRBV7-9 and TRBJ2-3; TRBD1 agrees at 8 bases. In germline, CDR1 is SEHNR, CDR2 FQNEAQ (reference sequence). This CDR3 contains 14 residues. V dropped 5 bases and J dropped 6; count of bases not matched to a gene: 7. CDR3 in DNA: TGTGCCAGCAGCCCTGGACAGGGCCGGGATACGCAGTATTTT. Translating it yields CASSPGQGRDTQYF.